Listed here are 32 T cell receptor beta chains from one sample, sequenced in a study of blood T cells in healthy people across ages. Primed by a sample-barcoded 5' primer and a J-beta primer mix, a second PCR proceeded for 7 to 11 cycles. TCRdb analysed the 5' RACE reads with MiXCR anew, one entry per CDR3 protein. The sample gives about 830,000 distinct CDR3 sequences, around 62% of which show up once; 25% to 35% is in the top ten. The material sequenced was blood. The receptors derive from a man aged 25 to 45 in good health.

The chain joins TRBV27 to TRBJ2-3; D might be TRBD2 (6 bases). The CDR3 contains 17 residues. The germline CDR1 and CDR2 sequences are MNHEY and SMNVEV (reference sequence). Trimming pared 1 base from V and 0 bases from J, leaving 14 bases between. The DNA for the CDR3 is TGTGCCAGCAGTTTATTCGCCAGCGGGCTTAGCACAGATACGCAGTATTTT. It is translated as CASSLFASGLSTDTQYF.

This clonotype was observed a few times. The chain employs TRBV6-6 and TRBJ2-7, with unresolved D. The CDR3 loop spans 13 amino acids. V was pared by 7 bases and J by 0 bases, with 10 bases between. Germline-derived CDR1 and CDR2 are MNHNY and SVGAGI (reference sequence). The CDR3, as DNA: TGTGCCAGCACCCGACCCTCCTCCTACGAGCAGTACTTC. Protein: CASTRPSSYEQYF.

The chain is built from TRBV29-1 and TRBJ2-1, with 8 bases fitting TRBD2. Trimming cost V 6 bases and J 7 bases; bases outside gene matches: 11. CDR1 is SQVTM, CDR2 ANQGSEA, per germline. CDR3 length equals 14 residues. The CDR3 loop is CSVASSGWKNEQFF. Here the CDR3 DNA reads TGCAGCGTCGCCTCTAGCGGGTGGAAGAATGAGCAGTTCTTC.

This clonotype was counted only a few times. The chain employs TRBV4-2 and TRBJ1-2, with TRBD1 matching over 7 bases. The ends lost 0 bases at V and 3 bases at J; junction bases unmatched: 10. There are 17 residues in the CDR3. The germline CDR1 and CDR2 sequences are LGHNA and YNFKEQ. CDR3 bases: TGTGCCAGCAGCCAAGATCAGGAACAGGGGATCGACTATGGCTACACCTTC. Amino acid sequence: CASSQDQEQGIDYGYTF.

This chain joins TRBV10-3 and TRBJ2-3; 9 bases fit TRBD2. The ends lost 2 bases at V and 5 bases at J; junction bases unmatched: 8. CDR3 size: 16 residues. CDR1 ENHRY and CDR2 SYGVKD come from the germline V gene. The CDR3 nucleotides read TGTGCCATCAGTGAGGGGGCTAGCGGGGACAGAGATACGCAGTATTTT. Its protein is CAISEGASGDRDTQYF.

This clonotype showed up just once. V gene TRBV6-5 combines with J gene TRBJ1-4, with D unclear. Deletions cut 2 bases from V and 0 bases from J, with 7 bases between. CDR3 length: 15 amino acids. Germline lookup yields CDR1 MNHEY and CDR2 SVGAGI. The CDR3 region has the DNA TGTGCCAGCAGTTACCGGGCTTCAACTAATGAAAAACTGTTTTTT. Its translation is CASSYRASTNEKLFF.

V is TRBV6-1 and J is TRBJ2-5, with a tentative D call TRBD1 (6 bases). Matching the DNA end better, TRBJ2-7 makes the J call doubtful. The CDR3 has 14 residues. Per germline, CDR1 MNHNS and CDR2 SASEGT. CDR3 nucleotide sequence: TGTGCCAGCAGTGAAGACAGGGATATCTACGAGCAGTACTTC. This codes for CASSEDRDIYEQYF.

This chain links TRBV13 with TRBJ2-3; no clear D gene. CDR1 PRHDT and CDR2 FYEKMQ come from the germline V gene (reference sequence). The CDR3 runs 14 residues. Trimming cost V 7 bases and J 4 bases, with 15 bases left between them. The CDR3, as DNA: TGTGCCAGCACCTCAGACTTGACGGCAGATACGCAGTATTTT. Encoded protein: CASTSDLTADTQYF. Together with reference TRBV13 and TRBJ2-3, the CDR3 gives the full variable domain: AAGVIQSPRHLIKEKRETATLKCYPIPRHDTVYWYQQGPGQDPQFLISFYEKMQSDKGSIPDRFSAQQFSDYHSELNMSSLELGDSALYFCASTSDLTADTQYFGPGTRLTVL.

V gene TRBV7-2 combines with J gene TRBJ2-4, with 7 bases aligning to TRBD1. With the DNA end fitting TRBJ2-7 better, the J assignment may be wrong. CDR1 is SGHTA and CDR2 is FQGNSA in the germline V gene. There are 13 residues in the CDR3. The CDR3 loop reads CASSFQQGHEQYF. In DNA, the CDR3 is TGTGCCAGCAGCTTCCAACAGGGGCACGAGCAGTACTTC.

The chain is built from TRBV4-2 and TRBJ1-4; 7 positions agree with TRBD1. The CDR3 is 15 residues long. V was pared by 0 bases and J by 5 bases, with 3 bases of the junction left unmatched. The germline V gene has CDR1 LGHNA and CDR2 YNFKEQ. The CDR3 protein is CASSQEQGRNEKLFF. DNA for the CDR3: TGTGCCAGCAGCCAAGAACAGGGGCGGAATGAAAAACTGTTTTTT.

The table lists this clonotype with a few counts. The chain links TRBV20-1 to TRBJ2-5; D unresolved. CDR3 length equals 11 residues. Trimming removed 5 bases from V and 4 bases from J, with 8 bases in between. The V gene's germline CDR1 is DFQATT and CDR2 SNEGSKA (reference sequence). In nucleotides, the CDR3 is TGCAGTGCTGACGGTCGAGAGACCCAGTACTTC. Its translation is CSADGRETQYF.

Only a few counts were recorded for this clonotype. The rearrangement uses TRBV28 and TRBJ2-7; D is unclear. Trimming removed 3 bases from V and 3 bases from J, with 3 bases in between. The CDR3 length is 11 residues. Germline V gene data show CDR1 as MDHEN and CDR2 as SYDVKM. Written as DNA, the CDR3 is TGTGCCAGCAGTTTTATCTACGAGCAGTACTTC. Protein sequence: CASSFIYEQYF.

The chain links TRBV7-2 to TRBJ2-4; 8 bases match TRBD1. The J call may be incorrect, as the DNA end agrees better with TRBJ2-7. There are 15 residues in the CDR3. Germline CDR1 is SGHTA and CDR2 is FQGNSA. CDR3 in DNA: TGTGCCAGCAGCCCAAGGACAGGGTTGAAGCACGAGCAGTACTTC. It encodes CASSPRTGLKHEQYF.

This clonotype has a count of ten or more. The chain carries TRBV12-3 or TRBV12-4 and TRBJ1-1; D may be TRBD1 (5 bases). The CDR3 is 11 amino acids. The V gene lost 5 bases and the J gene lost 5 bases, with 6 bases spanning the gap. The CDR3 loop reads CASSQGTEAFF. The CDR3 DNA sequence: TGTGCCAGCAGTCAGGGAACTGAAGCTTTCTTT.

This chain uses TRBV4-2 with TRBJ2-1, with TRBD2 matching 15 bases. V shed 4 bases and J 7 bases; nucleotides not matched to a gene: 11. CDR3 length: 18 amino acids. Germline CDR1 and CDR2: LGHNA and YNFKEQ. The CDR3 here is CASSLHLGTSGGSNEQFF. CDR3 DNA: TGTGCCAGCAGCCTCCATCTCGGGACTAGCGGGGGGTCAAATGAGCAGTTCTTC.

The chain links TRBV7-9 to TRBJ2-7; 7 nucleotides match TRBD1. V lost 10 bases to trimming and J lost 1 base; unmatched junction nucleotides: 4. The CDR3 extends over 12 amino acids. CDR1 and CDR2 (germline): SEHNR, FQNEAQ (reference sequence). The CDR3 here is CATDRVSYEQYF. DNA for the CDR3: TGTGCCACCGACAGGGTTTCCTACGAGCAGTACTTC.

This clonotype showed up just once. The gene calls are TRBV7-3 and TRBJ2-1; 7 bases fit TRBD2. The V and J ends lost 5 bases and 3 bases, in that order; junction bases with no gene match: 7. The length of the CDR3 is 15 residues. Germline lookup yields CDR1 SGHTA and CDR2 FQGTGA. This chain's CDR3 is CASSPGGAIYNEQFF. The CDR3 DNA reads TGTGCCAGCAGCCCGGGGGGAGCAATCTACAATGAGCAGTTCTTC.

The chain links TRBV11-1 to TRBJ2-7; D gene uncertain. Germline V gene sequence: CDR1 SGHAT, CDR2 FQDESV (reference sequence). There are 14 residues in the CDR3. V gave up 5 bases and J gave up 0 bases, with 11 bases separating them. Here the CDR3 reads CASSLIGGSYEQYF. The DNA for the CDR3 is TGTGCCAGCAGCCTTATTGGCGGCTCCTACGAGCAGTACTTC.

This clonotype was detected a few times. This CDR3 is CATTQHSPLDSPLHF. CDR3 nucleotide sequence: TGTGCCACCACGCAGCACAGCCCTTTGGATTCACCCCTCCACTTT. The chain is built from TRBV25-1 and TRBJ1-6; D gene ambiguous. V lost 10 bases, J lost 8 bases, and 21 bases lay in between. Germline CDR1 is MGHDK and CDR2 is SYGVNS. This CDR3 is 15 amino acids long.

The J gene is TRBJ2-1, the V gene TRBV6-4; D gene unclear. CDR3 length equals 14 residues. V was shortened by 2 bases and J by 6 bases, with 11 bases between the two germline ends. The germline V gene encodes CDR1 MRHNA and CDR2 SNTAGT. The DNA of the CDR3 is TGTGCCAGCAGTGACGGGATAGAGGCCAATGAGCAGTTCTTC. Protein: CASSDGIEANEQFF.

This clonotype appeared a few times. The chain has TRBV10-3 and TRBJ2-5; D is ambiguous. The J call may be incorrect, as the DNA end agrees better with TRBJ2-7. CDR3 length: 12 amino acids. Germline-derived CDR1 and CDR2 are ENHRY and SYGVKD. The CDR3 sequence is CAISDFVDEQYF. The CDR3 region has the DNA TGTGCCATCAGTGATTTTGTAGACGAGCAGTACTTC.

This clonotype was observed once. The chain employs TRBV28 and TRBJ2-1; D may be TRBD2 (6 bases). Germline V gives CDR1 MDHEN, CDR2 SYDVKM. This CDR3 has 15 residues. V was shortened by 8 bases and J by 4 bases, with 18 bases between the two germline ends. The CDR3 spells CASSEPRGGYNEQFF. The CDR3 DNA is TGTGCCAGCTCTGAACCTCGGGGAGGATACAATGAGCAGTTCTTC.

This clonotype showed up just once. One junction end does not reproduce the germline sequence, and a read error may be involved. The chain carries TRBV20-1 and TRBJ2-7, with a tentative D call TRBD2 (6 bases). The J call may be wrong; the DNA end is better matched by TRBJ2-4. The CDR3 loop spans 16 amino acids. Per the germline V gene, CDR1 is DFQATT and CDR2 is SNEGSKA (reference sequence). CDR3 sequence: CSTRDLGRDFGNIQYF. The CDR3 bases are TGCAGTACTAGAGATCTTGGCAGGGACTTTGGAAACATTCAGTACTTC.

The gene calls are TRBV7-6 and TRBJ2-3, with TRBD2 identical over 7 bases. CDR1 is SGHVS and CDR2 is FNYEAQ in the germline V gene. This CDR3 spans 15 amino acids. V dropped 2 bases and J dropped 2; count of bases not matched to a gene: 4. In nucleotides, the CDR3 is TGTGCCAGCAGCTTACTAGCGGCCTTCACAGATACGCAGTATTTT. Its protein product is CASSLLAAFTDTQYF. Filled out from reference TRBV7-6 and TRBJ2-3, the complete variable domain reads GAGVSQSPRYKVTKRGQDVALRCDPISGHVSLYWYRQALGQGPEFLTYFNYEAQQDKSGLPNDRFSAERPEGSISTLTIQRTEQRDSAMYRCASSLLAAFTDTQYFGPGTRLTVL.

The chain carries TRBV29-1 and TRBJ2-3, with D possibly matching TRBD2 (5 bases). Germline assignment: CDR1 SQVTM and CDR2 ANQGSEA. The V end lost 4 bases, the J end lost 0 bases, and 14 bases lay between the germline ends. The CDR3 extends over 15 amino acids. The CDR3 nucleotides are TGCAGCGTTGTAAGTACGTGGACTAGCACAGATACGCAGTATTTT. Protein sequence: CSVVSTWTSTDTQYF.

The sample holds a few counts of this clonotype. The V and J genes are TRBV20-1 and TRBJ2-3, with a weak D call TRBD1 (7 bases). The V gene lost 5 bases and the J gene lost 4 bases, with 16 bases spanning the gap. This CDR3 has 14 residues. The germline V gene encodes CDR1 DFQATT and CDR2 SNEGSKA (reference sequence). For the CDR3, the DNA is TGCAGTGCTCCGATGACAGGGAGGCCAGATACGCAGTATTTT. Amino acids: CSAPMTGRPDTQYF.

This chain connects TRBV27 to TRBJ1-5; TRBD1 aligns across 8 bases. With V trimmed by 5 bases and J by 1 base, 7 bases remained unmatched. The CDR3 consists of 16 residues. The germline gives CDR1 MNHEY, CDR2 SMNVEV (reference sequence). CDR3 loop: CASSLTGAGSNQPQHF. The CDR3 DNA sequence: TGTGCCAGCAGTCTGACAGGGGCGGGAAGCAATCAGCCCCAGCATTTT.

The chain links TRBV29-1 to TRBJ2-1; 10 bases are shared with TRBD1. Germline V gene data show CDR1 as SQVTM and CDR2 as ANQGSEA. The CDR3 is 14 residues long. The CDR3 nucleotides read TGCAGAGAGAGGGACAGGGGCTCCTACAATGAGCAGTTCTTC. Translated, it gives CRERDRGSYNEQFF.

As for this clonotype: One end of the junction is discordant with germline, which a read error may explain. The chain has TRBV20-1 and TRBJ2-1, with D tentatively TRBD1 (5 bases). The CDR3 is 14 amino acids. Germline lookup yields CDR1 DFQATT and CDR2 SNEGSKA (reference sequence). CDR3 protein: CSVRDFVGDNEQFF. In DNA, the CDR3 is TGCAGTGTTAGAGATTTTGTAGGGGACAATGAGCAGTTCTTC.

This clonotype was seen once. V is TRBV6-6 and J is TRBJ2-6, with a weak D call TRBD1 (5 bases). V was clipped by 2 bases and J by 4 bases, with 9 bases between them. CDR1 MNHNY and CDR2 SVGAGI come from the germline V gene (reference sequence). The CDR3 contains 15 residues. The CDR3, as DNA: TGTGCCAGCAGTTACCAGGGTGAAGGGGCCAACGTCCTGACTTTC. Residues: CASSYQGEGANVLTF.

The chain has TRBV20-1 and TRBJ2-7; TRBD2 might be the D (5 bases). CDR1 DFQATT and CDR2 SNEGSKA come from the germline V gene (reference sequence). CDR3 length equals 18 residues. Trimming took 3 bases from V and 1 from J, leaving 25 bases between them. The chain's CDR3 is CSASGVEVTRGNSYEQYF. The CDR3 DNA reads TGCAGTGCTAGTGGAGTTGAGGTAACACGGGGAAATTCCTACGAGCAGTACTTC.

V gene TRBV29-1 combines with J gene TRBJ2-1; maybe TRBD2 (5 bases). The V and J ends lost 4 bases and 7 bases respectively, with 11 bases between them. The CDR3 is 12 amino acids. The germline gives CDR1 SQVTM, CDR2 ANQGSEA. The CDR3 bases are TGCAGCGTTGCTAGCTCTGGGAATGAGCAGTTCTTC. Its translation is CSVASSGNEQFF.